This T cell receptor beta chain was sequenced for a study of T cells in Graves' hyperthyroidism and ophthalmopathy. As for the study in general: Peripheral blood specimens were obtained at initial diagnosis, prior to any treatment. Overall study findings and caveats: Blood also held most thyroid clonotypes expanded beyond 0.001. The model forecast ophthalmopathy, anticipating it by a median 6.5 months before onset.

This CDR3 spans 13 amino acids. Germline loops: CDR1 MNHEY, CDR2 SVGEGT. V gave up 5 bases and J gave up 6 bases, with 13 bases separating them. RNA transcripts provided the source from which TCR beta CDR3 regions were amplified. The HTBI primer set served for first-round RT-PCR of the TCR CDR3. One entry per CDR3 protein, called by TCRdb with MiXCR from the multiplex PCR reads. The repertoire includes 600,000 to 800,000 distinct CDR3 sequences, 35% of them detected once, and 30% to 40% sits in the top ten. Worth noting for this clonotype: No antigen is known for it.

PBMCs came from 10 ml fresh peripheral blood. The clonotype comes from a woman between 40 and 55 years old with Graves' hyperthyroidism. Sequencing was done on a sample of blood. The chain joins TRBV6-2 or TRBV6-3 to TRBJ1-1; D uncertain. CDR3 in amino acids: CASSQDPAAEAFF. The CDR3 DNA is TGTGCCAGCAGTCAGGACCCGGCGGCTGAAGCTTTCTTT.